The source of this T cell receptor beta chain is a study of shared clonotypes between healthy human individuals. The overall study: Participating donors consisted of a couple of women and three men aged 18 to 49.

Ten immunoSEQ deep assay plates were used by the authors to sequence unsorted PBMC DNA. The authors' processing: As immunoSEQ supplied junction-only sequences (without quality scores), filtering differed. Sequencing used immunoSEQ multiplex PCR; TCRdb keeps in-frame clones, though not all of them. The D gene and trimming were derived from the DNA, and the V and J assignments and clone size from that table. The data show about 450,000 clones, roughly 77% seen once. This CDR3 comprises 15 residues. V was shortened by 6 bases and J by 5 bases, with 16 bases between the two germline ends. From germline, CDR1 is LGHNA and CDR2 YSLEER.

The sequenced sample consisted of PBMCs. This TCR derives from a woman aged 40 to 50 in good health. Some clones in this sample may be carry-over from other donors' samples. The gene calls are TRBV4-3 and TRBJ1-4; perhaps TRBD1 as D (6 bases). The DNA of the CDR3 is TGCGCCAGCAGGATCAGGGGCGGACCCAATGAAAAACTGTTTTTT. Amino acids: CASRIRGGPNEKLFF.